The 22 T cell receptor beta chains presented below share a single source sample, sequenced in a study of stem cell transplantation in POMP-related autoinflammatory disease. TCRdb's copy holds only in-frame clones and misses some; the assay was immunoSEQ multiplex PCR. The data show over 25,000 clones, with about 90% seen just once and over 0.65% held by the top ten. The sample consisted of CD4+ T cells from PBMCs, taken before stem cell transplantation. These receptors originate from a human donor with POMP-related autoinflammation and immune dysregulation (PRAID).

The gene calls are TRBV7-6 and TRBJ1-2; D possibly corresponds to TRBD1 (6 bases). CDR3 length: 13 residues. Germline-derived CDR1 and CDR2 are SGHVS and FNYEAQ. V lost 5 bases to trimming and J lost 8 bases, with 15 bases between them. The CDR3 DNA reads TGTGCCAGCAGCCCCGCACAGGGCCAGGGCTACACCTTC. Protein: CASSPAQGQGYTF. Based on the CDR3 plus reference TRBV7-6 and TRBJ1-2, the full variable domain is GAGVSQSPRYKVTKRGQDVALRCDPISGHVSLYWYRQALGQGPEFLTYFNYEAQQDKSGLPNDRFSAERPEGSISTLTIQRTEQRDSAMYRCASSPAQGQGYTFGSGTRLTVV.

J is TRBJ2-7 and V is TRBV7-8; no firm D call. Trimming shortened V by 5 bases and J by 3 bases, and 14 bases separated the two germline ends. The germline V gene encodes CDR1 SGHVS and CDR2 FQNEAQ. This CDR3 spans 14 amino acids. The CDR3 sequence is CASSPLEGHYEQYF. CDR3 coding DNA: TGTGCCAGCAGCCCATTAGAAGGGCACTACGAGCAGTACTTC. The full variable domain, its missing parts supplied by reference TRBV7-8 and TRBJ2-7, is GAGVSQSPRYKVAKRGQDVALRCDPISGHVSLFWYQQALGQGPEFLTYFQNEAQLDKSGLPSDRFFAERPEGSVSTLKIQRTQQEDSAVYLCASSPLEGHYEQYFGPGTRLTVT.

The chain couples TRBV20-1 to TRBJ2-7, with D perhaps TRBD2 (6 bases). The CDR3 length is 11 residues. Looked up from germline, CDR1 is DFQATT and CDR2 is SNEGSKA (reference sequence). V lost 1 base and J 8 bases, leaving 9 bases between the germline ends. The CDR3 protein is CSARGGDQQYF. In DNA form, the CDR3 reads TGCAGTGCTAGAGGGGGGGATCAGCAGTACTTC.

The table lists this clone with a count of one. This chain links TRBV30 with TRBJ1-1; D unresolved. Deletions cut 2 bases from V and 0 bases from J, with 13 bases between. Germline V gene lookup returns CDR1 GTSNPN and CDR2 SVGIG (reference sequence). The CDR3 totals 15 residues. CDR3 protein: CAWSISDPMNTEAFF. The CDR3 nucleotides are TGTGCCTGGAGTATTTCCGATCCGATGAACACTGAAGCTTTCTTT.

The chain recombines TRBV29-1 with TRBJ2-3, with 10 bases fitting TRBD1. V dropped 4 bases and J dropped 4; count of bases not matched to a gene: 8. This CDR3 region has 15 residues. Germline loops: CDR1 SQVTM, CDR2 ANQGSEA. CDR3 bases: TGCAGCGTTGCGGTGACAGGGGGCGCCCCAGATACGCAGTATTTT. Protein sequence: CSVAVTGGAPDTQYF.

The chain links TRBV29-1 to TRBJ1-2, with TRBD1 matching 9 bases. CDR1 is SQVTM and CDR2 is ANQGSEA in the germline V gene. The CDR3 totals 12 residues. Trimming took 4 bases from V and 7 from J; bases not matched to a gene: 4. This CDR3 is CSVGQGGAGYTF. Written as DNA, the CDR3 is TGCAGCGTTGGACAGGGGGGGGCTGGCTACACCTTC.

The genes are TRBV6-5 and TRBJ1-4; D is possibly TRBD1 (5 bases). V lost 3 bases and J lost 8, with 16 bases in between. CDR3 length equals 15 residues. CDR1 is MNHEY and CDR2 is SVGAGI in the germline V gene. This CDR3 is CASSYKRAGREKLFF. Here the CDR3 DNA reads TGTGCCAGCAGTTATAAGAGGGCAGGGAGGGAAAAACTGTTTTTT.

This clone appeared a single time. V usage is TRBV19 and J usage is TRBJ2-1, with TRBD2 as a possible D gene (5 bases). Germline V gene data show CDR1 as LNHDA and CDR2 as SQIVND (reference sequence). The CDR3 is 17 amino acids. Trimming removed 4 bases at V and 0 bases at J, with 16 bases between. CDR3 DNA: TGTGCCAGTAGTACCCTACTAGTCCGAAGCTCCTACAATGAGCAGTTCTTC. This translates into CASSTLLVRSSYNEQFF.

As DNA, the CDR3 is TGTGCCAGCAGCGTAGGGCCACATCTCGAATCCGAAAAACTGTTTTTT. Amino acid sequence: CASSVGPHLESEKLFF. V gene TRBV9 combines with J gene TRBJ1-4, with D uncertain. Germline CDR1 is SGDLS and CDR2 is YYNGEE. CDR3 size: 16 residues. The V gene lost 0 bases and the J gene lost 8 bases, with 17 bases spanning the gap.

This sequence joins TRBV12-5 and TRBJ1-2; D is possibly TRBD1 (6 bases). This CDR3 has 18 amino acids. Germline CDR1 is LGHNT and CDR2 is FRNRAP. Trimming pared 2 bases from V and 3 bases from J, leaving 22 bases between. The CDR3 nucleotides read TGTGCTAGTGGTTTGCCCACCATGACAGGAACGCGGGACTATGGCTACACCTTC. It codes for CASGLPTMTGTRDYGYTF.

The chain carries TRBV5-1 and TRBJ1-1; D is unresolved. The CDR3 covers 17 residues. CDR1 and CDR2 from the germline V gene are SGHRS and YFSETQ. V was cut by 4 bases and J by 0 bases, with 19 bases left in between. The CDR3 coding sequence is TGCGCCAGCAGCCTACCTGGGGAGGGCCCTCTGAACACTGAAGCTTTCTTT. Amino acids: CASSLPGEGPLNTEAFF.

This chain uses TRBV27 with TRBJ1-1; D gene unclear. This CDR3 region has 14 residues. Trimming shortened V by 3 bases and J by 4 bases, and 12 bases separated the two germline ends. The germline CDR1 and CDR2 sequences are MNHEY and SMNVEV (reference sequence). DNA of the CDR3: TGTGCCAGCAGTTTTACGGGAAGGAGCACTGAAGCTTTCTTT. It is translated as CASSFTGRSTEAFF.

The V call is TRBV2, the J call TRBJ1-5, with D unclear. Trimming left V 4 bases short and J 5 bases short, with 9 bases between. The CDR3 consists of 13 residues. Germline V gives CDR1 SNHLY, CDR2 FYNNEI. The chain's CDR3 is CASSGSQYQPQHF. The CDR3 nucleotides read TGTGCCAGCAGTGGCAGCCAATATCAGCCCCAGCATTTT.

The chain joins TRBV10-3 to TRBJ2-1; TRBD2 matches at 8 bases. The CDR3 covers 14 residues. Germline V gene lookup returns CDR1 ENHRY and CDR2 SYGVKD. Germline trimming cut 5 bases from V and 5 bases from J; bases unmatched to any gene: 5. The CDR3 bases are TGTGCCATCAGTTTCGGGGGGGGCAACAATGAGCAGTTCTTC. This translates into CAISFGGGNNEQFF.

V and J are TRBV6-5 and TRBJ2-5, with TRBD1 matching 8 bases. Losses at the gene ends were 6 bases for V and 3 bases for J; bases not matched to a gene: 3. Looked up from germline, CDR1 is MNHEY and CDR2 is SVGAGI. The CDR3 is 13 residues long. This chain's CDR3 is CASSPTGEETQYF. CDR3 nucleotide sequence: TGTGCCAGCAGCCCGACAGGGGAAGAGACCCAGTACTTC.

The J gene is TRBJ2-1, the V gene TRBV4-2, with D possibly TRBD1 on 5 matching bases. The CDR3 sequence is 16 residues long. Trimming cost V 3 bases and J 3 bases, with 15 bases left between them. Germline V gene lookup returns CDR1 LGHNA and CDR2 YNFKEQ. CDR3 sequence (DNA): TGTGCCAGCAGCCAGGCCCGAGATAGGGGCTACAATGAGCAGTTCTTC. Translation: CASSQARDRGYNEQFF.

The V gene is TRBV25-1, the J gene TRBJ2-3; D is unresolved. The V gene's germline CDR1 is MGHDK and CDR2 SYGVNS. The germline V and J ends were trimmed by 1 base and 2 bases, with 7 bases remaining between them. The length of the CDR3 is 14 residues. In DNA, the CDR3 is TGTGCCAGCAGTGAATCTTTGGACACAGATACGCAGTATTTT. Amino acid sequence: CASSESLDTDTQYF.

This clone was detected only a few times. The chain uses TRBV6-5 and TRBJ1-3, with D possibly TRBD1 on 6 matching bases. Trimming shortened V by 4 bases and J by 9 bases, and 13 bases separated the two germline ends. This CDR3 is 13 amino acids long. The germline V gene encodes CDR1 MNHEY and CDR2 SVGAGI. CDR3 bases: TGTGCCAGCAGTTCGCAGGCAGGGGCCACCATATATTTT. Its protein is CASSSQAGATIYF.

This clone was detected only once. This chain joins TRBV5-4 and TRBJ2-2; the D is unclear. The ends were cut back, 0 bases at V and 7 bases at J, with 4 bases in the middle. Per the germline V gene, CDR1 is SGHNT and CDR2 is YYREEE (reference sequence). The CDR3 contains 12 residues. The CDR3 loop reads CASSLVGGELFF. In DNA form, the CDR3 reads TGTGCCAGCAGCTTGGTTGGCGGGGAGCTGTTTTTT.

The chain recombines TRBV6-1 with TRBJ2-7; D possibly corresponds to TRBD2 (6 bases). The CDR3 runs to 13 residues. The V end lost 7 bases, the J end lost 4 bases, and 14 bases lay between the germline ends. Germline V gene sequence: CDR1 MNHNS, CDR2 SASEGT. The DNA of the CDR3 is TGTGCCAGCACTCCCGGGGGAGCGTACGAGCAGTACTTC. It yields the protein CASTPGGAYEQYF.

CDR3 nucleotide sequence: TGTGCCAGCAGCGTAGGAGGGCCGAGGGTAACAGATACGCAGTATTTT. Translated: CASSVGGPRVTDTQYF. The rearrangement links TRBV9 to TRBJ2-3; weak D call: TRBD2 (5 bases). With 0 bases removed from V and 3 bases from J, the gap between germline ends came to 14 bases. The CDR3 contains 16 residues. The germline V gene has CDR1 SGDLS and CDR2 YYNGEE. Full variable domain (outside the CDR3, taken from reference TRBV9 and TRBJ2-3): DSGVTQTPKHLITATGQRVTLRCSPRSGDLSVYWYQQSLDQGLQFLIQYYNGEERAKGNILERFSAQQFPDLHSELNLSSLELGDSALYFCASSVGGPRVTDTQYFGPGTRLTVL.

This clone appeared a few times. This chain links TRBV11-3 with TRBJ1-1, with D perhaps matching TRBD1 (5 bases). Per germline, CDR1 SGHNT and CDR2 YENEEA. This CDR3 contains 13 residues. Trimming stripped 2 bases from V and 7 bases from J, with 11 bases between. CDR3 bases: TGTGCCAGCAGCTTACGGGGGGTAGGTGAAGCTTTCTTT. This translates into CASSLRGVGEAFF. Full variable domain (missing parts from reference TRBV11-3 and TRBJ1-1): EAGVVQSPRYKIIEKKQPVAFWCNPISGHNTLYWYLQNLGQGPELLIRYENEEAVDDSQLPKDRFSAERLKGVDSTLKIQPAELGDSAVYLCASSLRGVGEAFFGQGTRLTVV.